This TCR beta chain came from a study of T cell responses to AZD1222 COVID-19 vaccine. In the study overall: Pooled together were second doses at about 4 or about 12 weeks.

About this clone itself: The antigen remains undetermined.

Profiled with immunoSEQ multiplex PCR; TCRdb holds only in-frame clones, not every one. The sample includes roughly 140,000 clones, roughly 91% of them seen just once. Study conclusions and caveats: Without day 14 samples, only post-peak T cell repertoires were studied. Donor demographics were predominantly white British with a female majority; clonal diversity may be underestimated. Spike regions recognized by vaccine-associated CD4 TCRs spanned the protein, led by 160-218 and 743-854.

The material was peripheral blood, obtained on day 0 of AZD1222 vaccination. This receptor was taken from an adult in good health.

DNA for the CDR3: TGTGCCAGCACCGATTCAGCCTCGTACACTGAAGCTTTCTTT. The encoded protein is CASTDSASYTEAFF. The V call is TRBV7-9, the J call TRBJ1-1, with no clear D. The V end lost 7 bases, the J end lost 3 bases, and 15 bases lay between the germline ends. The germline V gene has CDR1 SEHNR and CDR2 FQNEAQ (reference sequence). The length of the CDR3 is 14 residues.